This TCR beta chain is from a study of cytomegalovirus exposure and HLA in healthy donors. Notes on the study in general: Across all donors, roughly uniform sequencing depth was an assumption of the presence/absence analyses.

This CDR3 region has 17 residues. Germline CDR1 reads MNHEY; CDR2 reads SMNVEV (reference sequence). J was trimmed by 1 base and V by 6 bases; bases with no gene match: 13. For this clone: No antigen is known for it.

PCR was performed using 60 Vbeta and 13 Jbeta primers. The assay was immunoSEQ multiplex PCR, and TCRdb's table has in-frame clones only and misses some. The sample has roughly 100,000 clones, 60% to 85% seen once. The origin of this receptor is a man aged 50-59 years in good health and CMV-seropositive. The chain combines TRBV27 with TRBJ1-1; 8 nucleotides match TRBD1. The sequenced sample was PBMCs. CDR3 protein: CASRTIRQGIWNTEAFF. CDR3 bases: TGTGCCAGCAGAACGATTCGACAGGGGATCTGGAACACTGAAGCTTTCTTT.